The table lists the clone carrying this T cell receptor (beta chain) with a few counts. No antigen is known for it. The treatment denotes: roughly ten-day PBMC culture with coronavirus spike peptide pools or control peptides (ViraFEST assay). This sample was included in a study of vaccination and CD4 T cells after COVID-19. An Oncomine TCR Beta short-read assay was used to sequence the DNA from cultured CD4+ T cells. MiXCR was run by TCRdb on the PCR reads, yielding one entry per CDR3 protein. Of about 11,000 distinct CDR3 sequences in the sample, 22% were seen once. This CDR3 spans 16 amino acids. V was trimmed by 2 bases and J by 6 bases, leaving 20 bases between them. Per the germline V gene, CDR1 is KGHSH and CDR2 is LQKENI.

The chain recombines TRBV18 with TRBJ2-7, with a tentative D call TRBD2 (6 bases). Source: CD4+ T cells from blood, cultured in vitro, taken after SARS-CoV-2 vaccination. The TCR comes from a human donor who had recovered from COVID-19. The CDR3 DNA is TGTGCCAGCTCACCAGGGCCGCGGGACGGCCGGAGCGAGCAGTACTTC. It encodes CASSPGPRDGRSEQYF.